One and the same sample provided the 10 T cell receptor beta chains below, sequenced in a study of CD8+CD57+ T cells in acquired aplastic anemia. The TCR beta profiling, which covered VDJ combination and CDR3 sequence, was carried out using genomic DNA as the template. TCRdb re-derived calls from the reads in MiXCR, one entry per CDR3 protein. The table includes 200,000 to 250,000 distinct CDR3 sequences, approximately 35% detected once. What was sequenced was sorted CD4+, CD8+, or CD8+CD57+ T cells (not recorded which) from PBMCs. The receptors originated from a human donor in good health, serving as a control.

This clonotype was counted ten times or more. V is TRBV5-1 and J is TRBJ1-2; the match to TRBD1 covers 7 bases. V shed 2 bases and J 5 bases; nucleotides not matched to a gene: 9. The length of the CDR3 is 15 residues. Germline V lookup: CDR1 SGHRS, CDR2 YFSETQ. The CDR3 nucleotides read TGCGCCAGCAGCTTCAACCCCGGGACAGCGTATGGCTACACCTTC. Protein: CASSFNPGTAYGYTF.

This clonotype has a handful of counts. V and J are TRBV5-1 and TRBJ2-7; TRBD2 agrees at 14 bases. This CDR3 contains 16 residues. J gave up 4 bases and V 4 bases, and 7 bases lay outside the gene matches. CDR1 and CDR2 from the germline V gene are SGHRS and YFSETQ. CDR3 DNA: TGCGCCAGCAGCAAAGCCGGGACTAGCGGGGGTTACGAGCAGTACTTC. Translation: CASSKAGTSGGYEQYF.

This clonotype was counted ten times or more. V is TRBV7-6 and J is TRBJ1-1; TRBD1 might be the D (5 bases). CDR1 and CDR2 (germline): SGHVS, FNYEAQ. The V gene lost 4 bases and the J gene lost 4 bases, with 10 bases spanning the gap. The CDR3 runs 13 residues. The CDR3 nucleotides are TGTGCCAGCAGCTCGACAGACTTCACTGAAGCTTTCTTT. It is translated as CASSSTDFTEAFF.

The sample holds a few counts of this clonotype. V usage is TRBV7-3 and J usage is TRBJ2-2, with 14 positions matching TRBD2. Unmatched junction bases numbered 8, after V lost 2 bases and J lost 6 bases. The CDR3 consists of 18 residues. Germline CDR1 is SGHTA and CDR2 is FQGTGA. As DNA, the CDR3 is TGTGCCAGCAGCTTACTCCCTGGACTAGCGGGGGGTTCCGGGGAGCTGTTTTTT. Protein product: CASSLLPGLAGGSGELFF.

The chain has TRBV10-3 and TRBJ2-2; 8 bases are a match to TRBD1. The germline V gene has CDR1 ENHRY and CDR2 SYGVKD. V lost 2 bases, J lost 5 bases, and 7 bases stayed unmatched. The CDR3 is made up of 16 amino acids. The chain's CDR3 is CAISEGTGMGTGELFF. The CDR3 DNA sequence: TGTGCCATCAGTGAGGGGACAGGAATGGGTACCGGGGAGCTGTTTTTT.

This clonotype has a count of ten or more. The chain carries TRBV19 and TRBJ2-2; 7 bases agree with TRBD1. This CDR3 is built from 14 residues. After removal of 9 bases from V and 0 bases from J, the junction contained 4 bases not matched to a gene. Per germline, CDR1 LNHDA and CDR2 SQIVND (reference sequence). The CDR3 spells CASEDRANTGELFF. In DNA form, the CDR3 reads TGTGCCAGCGAAGACAGGGCGAACACCGGGGAGCTGTTTTTT.

In its sample, this clonotype was seen a few times. The chain uses TRBV6-1 and TRBJ1-1; D might be TRBD1 (6 bases). The germline CDR1 and CDR2 sequences are MNHNS and SASEGT. There are 12 residues in the CDR3. Deletions cut 6 bases from V and 11 bases from J, with 16 bases between. The CDR3 sequence: CASSQMGAGAFF. In nucleotides, the CDR3 is TGTGCCAGCAGCCAAATGGGGGCAGGGGCTTTCTTT.

The chain couples TRBV7-2 to TRBJ1-5, with D perhaps TRBD1 (5 bases). In germline, CDR1 is SGHTA, CDR2 FQGNSA. The CDR3 has 15 amino acids. Trimming removed 3 bases at V and 1 base at J, with 10 bases between. In DNA form, the CDR3 reads TGTGCCAGCAGCTTTGGTTGGGGGAGCAATCAGCCCCAGCATTTT. This codes for CASSFGWGSNQPQHF.

V gene TRBV20-1 combines with J gene TRBJ1-1; D might be TRBD1 (5 bases). V lost 3 bases to trimming and J lost 6 bases, with 17 bases between them. The CDR3 is 14 residues long. CDR1 and CDR2 (germline): DFQATT, SNEGSKA (reference sequence). DNA of the CDR3: TGCAGTGCTAGGAAGACAGTAGGGTACGCTGAAGCTTTCTTT. It is translated as CSARKTVGYAEAFF.

V and J are TRBV4-3 and TRBJ2-7, with a weak D call TRBD1 (6 bases). CDR3 length: 15 amino acids. Germline lookup yields CDR1 LGHNA and CDR2 YSLEER. The V and J ends lost 0 bases and 3 bases respectively, with 12 bases between them. CDR3 amino acids: CASSQEKDSLYEQYF. DNA of the CDR3: TGCGCCAGCAGCCAAGAAAAGGACAGCCTCTACGAGCAGTACTTC.